This TCR beta chain derives from a study of T cells in Graves' hyperthyroidism and ophthalmopathy. The definition of stable Graves' hyperthyroidism was no ophthalmopathy progression within 18 months. Reasons for excluding patients were uncontrolled infection, other autoimmune disease, pregnancy or lactation. V shed 0 bases and J shed 9 bases, with 18 bases lying between them. The CDR3 has 15 residues. Per germline, CDR1 DFQATT and CDR2 SNEGSKA (reference sequence). TCR beta CDR3 sequences were amplified from RNA transcripts. Carried out on the TCR CDR3, a first-round RT-PCR used the HTBI primer set. One entry per CDR3 protein results from TCRdb running MiXCR on the multiplex PCR reads. This table has approximately 400,000 distinct CDR3 sequences, approximately 14% appearing once. This clonotype was counted between two and nine times.

This receptor was obtained from a woman aged 18-29 years with Graves' hyperthyroidism. Input material: blood. This chain links TRBV20-1 with TRBJ1-3; D is undetermined. In DNA, the CDR3 is TGCAGTGCTAGAGAGCGCCTAGGGTCGGCTCCCACCATATATTTT. Protein sequence: CSARERLGSAPTIYF.